Here is one T cell receptor (beta chain) with its context. The antigen is not known. Oncomine TCR Beta short-read sequencing was applied to DNA from cultured CD4+ T cells. One entry per CDR3 protein results from TCRdb running MiXCR on the PCR reads. Of roughly 26,000 distinct CDR3 sequences in the sample, around 33% are singletons; the top ten hold about 3.2%. This sample stems from a study of vaccination and CD4 T cells after COVID-19. The time point denotes: late sampling 161 to 241 days after vaccination in three convalescent patients. The treatment is: approximately nine-day PBMC culture with coronavirus spike peptide pools or control peptides (ViraFEST assay). The germline gives CDR1 DFQATT, CDR2 SNEGSKA (reference sequence). V dropped 2 bases and J dropped 4 bases, with 21 bases sitting between them. The CDR3 length is 16 residues.

The sequence came from a human donor who had recovered from COVID-19. This sequence joins TRBV20-1 and TRBJ2-7; possible D gene TRBD1, 6 bases. Sequencing was performed on CD4+ T cells from blood, cultured in vitro, taken about 7 months after SARS-CoV-2 vaccination. The CDR3 bases are TGCAGTGCTAGACTCAGGGGTGGGCTTAGGACTTACGAGCAGTACTTC. Translating it yields CSARLRGGLRTYEQYF.